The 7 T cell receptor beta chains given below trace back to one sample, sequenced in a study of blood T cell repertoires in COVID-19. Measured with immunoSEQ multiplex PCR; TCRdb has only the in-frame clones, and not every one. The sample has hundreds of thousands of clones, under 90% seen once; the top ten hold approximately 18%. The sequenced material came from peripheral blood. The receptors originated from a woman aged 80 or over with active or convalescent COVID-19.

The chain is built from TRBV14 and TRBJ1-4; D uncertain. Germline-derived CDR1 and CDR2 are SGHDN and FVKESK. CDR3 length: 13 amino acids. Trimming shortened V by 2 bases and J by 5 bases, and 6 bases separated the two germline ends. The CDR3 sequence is CASSQLRNEKLFF. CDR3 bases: TGTGCCAGCAGCCAACTAAGAAATGAAAAACTGTTTTTT.

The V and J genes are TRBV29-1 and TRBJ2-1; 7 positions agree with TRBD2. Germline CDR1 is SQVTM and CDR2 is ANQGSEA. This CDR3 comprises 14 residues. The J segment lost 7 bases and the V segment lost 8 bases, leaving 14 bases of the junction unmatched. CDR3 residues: CSTSRSLAENEQFF. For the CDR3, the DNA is TGCAGCACCTCACGCTCCCTAGCGGAGAATGAGCAGTTCTTC.

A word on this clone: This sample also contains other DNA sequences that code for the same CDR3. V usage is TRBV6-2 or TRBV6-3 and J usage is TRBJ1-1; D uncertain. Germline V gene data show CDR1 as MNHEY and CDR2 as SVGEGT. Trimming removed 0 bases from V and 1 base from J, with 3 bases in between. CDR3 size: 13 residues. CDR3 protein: CASSYSRNTEAFF. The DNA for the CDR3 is TGTGCCAGCAGTTACTCGAGGAACACTGAAGCTTTCTTT.

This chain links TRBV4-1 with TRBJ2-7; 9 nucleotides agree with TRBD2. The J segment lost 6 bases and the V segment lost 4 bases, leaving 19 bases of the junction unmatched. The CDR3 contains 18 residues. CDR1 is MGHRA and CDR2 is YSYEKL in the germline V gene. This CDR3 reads CASSPRIYRTSVPPEQYF. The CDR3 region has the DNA TGCGCCAGCAGCCCCCGAATTTATCGGACTAGCGTTCCACCCGAGCAGTACTTC.

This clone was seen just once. CDR3 bases: TGTGCCAGCAGCTTCGACAGGAACACTGAAGCTTTCTTT. Encoded protein: CASSFDRNTEAFF. The rearrangement uses TRBV5-4 and TRBJ1-1, with D possibly being TRBD1 (5 bases). V lost 2 bases and J 1 base, leaving 6 bases between the germline ends. Germline values: CDR1 SGHNT, CDR2 YYREEE (reference sequence). CDR3 length equals 13 residues.

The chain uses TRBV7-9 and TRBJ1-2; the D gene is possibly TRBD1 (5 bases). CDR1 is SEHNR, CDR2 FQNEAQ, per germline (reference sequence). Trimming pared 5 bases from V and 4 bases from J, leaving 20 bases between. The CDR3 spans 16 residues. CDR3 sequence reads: CASSREGRGGSYGYTF. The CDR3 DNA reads TGTGCCAGCAGCCGGGAGGGTAGGGGCGGATCCTATGGCTACACCTTC.

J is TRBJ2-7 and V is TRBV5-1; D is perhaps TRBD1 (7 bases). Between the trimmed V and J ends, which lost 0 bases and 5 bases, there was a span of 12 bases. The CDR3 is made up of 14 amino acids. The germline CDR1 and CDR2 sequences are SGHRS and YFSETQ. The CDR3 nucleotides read TGCGCCAGCAGCTTGGGCGGAGGGGGCCACGAGCAGTACTTC. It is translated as CASSLGGGGHEQYF.